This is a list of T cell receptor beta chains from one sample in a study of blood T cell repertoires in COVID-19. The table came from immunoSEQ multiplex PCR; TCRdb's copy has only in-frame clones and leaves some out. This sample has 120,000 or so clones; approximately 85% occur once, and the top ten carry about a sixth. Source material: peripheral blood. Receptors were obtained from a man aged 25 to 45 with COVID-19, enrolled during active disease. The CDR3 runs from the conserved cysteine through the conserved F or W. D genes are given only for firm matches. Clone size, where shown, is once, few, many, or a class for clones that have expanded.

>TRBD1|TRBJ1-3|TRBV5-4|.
CASSLGQGGGNTIYF
TGTGCCAGCAGCTTGGGACAGGGGGGTGGAAACACCATATATTTT
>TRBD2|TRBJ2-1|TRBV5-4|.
CASSLSSGEHNEQFF
TGTGCCAGCAGCTTGTCTAGCGGGGAACACAATGAGCAGTTCTTC
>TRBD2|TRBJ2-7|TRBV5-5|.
CASSPGTSGGGYEQYF
TGTGCCAGCAGCCCTGGGACTAGCGGAGGGGGCTACGAGCAGTACTTC
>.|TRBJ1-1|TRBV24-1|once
CATSPPGTHEAFF
TGTGCCACCAGTCCGCCGGGAACCCATGAAGCTTTCTTT
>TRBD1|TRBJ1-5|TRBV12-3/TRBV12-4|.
CASSSGGGQPQHF
TGTGCCAGCAGTTCAGGGGGAGGACAGCCCCAGCATTTT
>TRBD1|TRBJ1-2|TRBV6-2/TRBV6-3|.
CASSYSYRGGYGYTF
TGTGCCAGCAGTTACTCATACAGGGGCGGCTATGGCTACACCTTC
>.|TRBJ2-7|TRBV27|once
CASSSYSYEQYF
TGTGCCAGCAGTTCGTACTCCTACGAGCAGTACTTC
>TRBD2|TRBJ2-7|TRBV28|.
CASSLPPALAGGFEQYF
TGTGCCAGCAGTTTACCCCCCGCTCTAGCGGGGGGGTTCGAGCAGTACTTC
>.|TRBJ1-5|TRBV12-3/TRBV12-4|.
CASSQGRRQPQHF
TGTGCCAGCAGTCAGGGCCGGCGTCAGCCCCAGCATTTT
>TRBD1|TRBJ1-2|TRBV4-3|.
CASSQNRGLYGYTF
TGCGCCAGCAGCCAAAACAGGGGTTTGTATGGCTACACCTTC
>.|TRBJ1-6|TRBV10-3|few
CAIREGRGYNSPLHF
TGTGCCATCAGAGAGGGCAGGGGATATAATTCACCCCTCCACTTT
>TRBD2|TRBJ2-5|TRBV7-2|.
CASSFTSGGGETQYF
TGTGCCAGCAGCTTCACTAGCGGAGGGGGGGAGACCCAGTACTTC
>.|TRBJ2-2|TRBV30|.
CAWRVITTGELFF
TGTGCCTGGAGGGTTATCACAACCGGGGAGCTGTTTTTT
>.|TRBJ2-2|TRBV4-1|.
CASSAGAANTGELFF
TGCGCCAGCAGCGCAGGGGCGGCAAACACCGGGGAGCTGTTTTTT
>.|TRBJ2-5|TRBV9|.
CASSMTAQETQYF
TGTGCCAGCAGTATGACAGCCCAAGAGACCCAGTACTTC
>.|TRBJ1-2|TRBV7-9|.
CASSSWTDNYGYTF
TGTGCCAGCAGCTCTTGGACAGATAACTATGGCTACACCTTC
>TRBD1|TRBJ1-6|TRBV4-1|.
CASSQLQGNNSPLHF
TGCGCCAGCAGCCAGTTACAGGGGAATAATTCACCCCTCCACTTT
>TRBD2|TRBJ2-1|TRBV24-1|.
CATSVGPRSPSGRTNEQFF
TGTGCCACCAGTGTCGGCCCCCGATCCCCTAGCGGGAGGACCAATGAGCAGTTCTTC
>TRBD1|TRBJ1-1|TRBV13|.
CASSFIPGQGATEAFF
TGTGCCAGCAGCTTCATCCCCGGACAGGGGGCAACTGAAGCTTTCTTT
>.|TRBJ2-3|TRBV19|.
CASSGADLSHTQYF
TGTGCCAGTAGTGGAGCAGATTTGAGTCATACGCAGTATTTT
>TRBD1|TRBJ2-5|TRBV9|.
CASSVGQGAWETQYF
TGTGCCAGCAGCGTAGGACAGGGGGCCTGGGAGACCCAGTACTTC
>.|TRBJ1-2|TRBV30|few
CAWSYSGDYGYTF
TGTGCCTGGAGTTACAGCGGGGACTATGGCTACACCTTC
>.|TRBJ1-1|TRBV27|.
CASSATPGYTEAFF
TGTGCCAGCAGCGCAACCCCAGGGTACACTGAAGCTTTCTTT
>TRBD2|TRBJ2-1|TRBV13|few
CASSPLSGGASDWNEQFF
TGTGCCAGCAGCCCCCTCAGCGGGGGGGCCAGTGATTGGAATGAGCAGTTCTTC